The text below deals with one TCR beta chain. Its antigen remains unidentified. Those who donated were healthy HIV-negative adults, with no recent acute infections or vaccinations reported. These data originate in a study of shared clonotypes between healthy human individuals. Study overall: The donor group consisted of two women and a few men, aged 18 to 49. Every donor yielded three CD4 naive, three CD4 memory, two CD8 naive and one CD8 memory plate.

From germline, CDR1 is WNHNN and CDR2 SYGVQD (reference sequence). The CDR3 covers 13 residues. Trimming took off 4 bases at V and 9 bases at J, with 13 bases between the two ends. Overall study findings and caveats: Among the subsets, naive ones generally showed larger estimated richness than memory ones.

Method: immunoSEQ multiplex PCR; TCRdb's copy keeps in-frame clones and lacks some. The repertoire has around 1.4 million clones, 98% to 99% of them found once; the top ten carry about 0.34%. The V and J genes are TRBV10-1 and TRBJ1-5; D possibly corresponds to TRBD1 (5 bases). The sequence was obtained from a man aged 25 to 45 in good health. Material for sequencing was naive CD4+ T cells sorted from blood. Subset defined: CD45RA+ positively selected. The DNA for the CDR3 is TGCGCCAGCAGTGCAACAGGCGTGGGGCCCCAGCATTTT. This gives the protein CASSATGVGPQHF.